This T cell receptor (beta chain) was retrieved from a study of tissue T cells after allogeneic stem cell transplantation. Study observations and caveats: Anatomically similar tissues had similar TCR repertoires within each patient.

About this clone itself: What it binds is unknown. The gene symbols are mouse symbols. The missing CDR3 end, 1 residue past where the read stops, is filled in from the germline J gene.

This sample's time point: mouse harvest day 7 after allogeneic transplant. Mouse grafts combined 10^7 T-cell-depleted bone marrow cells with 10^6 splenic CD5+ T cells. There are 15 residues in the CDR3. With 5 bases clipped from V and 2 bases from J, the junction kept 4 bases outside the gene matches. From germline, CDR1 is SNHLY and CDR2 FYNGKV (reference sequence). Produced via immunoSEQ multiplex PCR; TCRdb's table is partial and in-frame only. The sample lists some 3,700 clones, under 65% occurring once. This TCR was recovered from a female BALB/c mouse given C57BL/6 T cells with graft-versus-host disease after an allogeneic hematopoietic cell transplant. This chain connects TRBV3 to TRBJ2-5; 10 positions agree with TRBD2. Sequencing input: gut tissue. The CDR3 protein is CASSLWTGGQDTQYF. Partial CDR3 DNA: TGTGCCAGCAGCCTATGGACTGGGGGCCAAGACACCCAGTAC.